These 23 T cell receptor beta chains came from one sample sequenced in a study of PD-L1 blockade in urothelial cancer. Some clones are missing from TCRdb's copy, which holds only in-frame ones; the method was immunoSEQ multiplex PCR. The data contain about 50,000 clones, about four fifths of them seen just once; the ten biggest clones take up 8% to 13%. Time point reported: pretreatment peripheral blood. The specimen comprised PBMCs, sampled around atezolizumab (anti-PD-L1) treatment. The source is a man aged 70 or older with urothelial cancer.

The chain employs TRBV27 and TRBJ2-1; 11 bases align to TRBD2. CDR1 and CDR2 from the germline V gene are MNHEY and SMNVEV (reference sequence). The CDR3 covers 15 residues. The V and J ends lost 4 bases and 4 bases, in that order; junction bases with no gene match: 3. As DNA, the CDR3 is TGTGCCAGCAGTTCAACTAGCGGGAGTTACAATGAGCAGTTCTTC. Protein product: CASSSTSGSYNEQFF.

The chain uses TRBV5-4 and TRBJ1-1, with 7 bases matching TRBD1. Trimming took 5 bases from V and 2 from J; bases not matched to a gene: 12. Germline values: CDR1 SGHNT, CDR2 YYREEE (reference sequence). CDR3 size: 16 residues. CDR3 DNA sequence: TGTGCCAGCAGTCAGGGGGTGACAGAACCTAACACTGAAGCTTTCTTT. Protein product: CASSQGVTEPNTEAFF.

V and J are TRBV10-3 and TRBJ2-7, with 9 bases lining up with TRBD1. CDR1 ENHRY and CDR2 SYGVKD come from the germline V gene. V gave up 6 bases and J gave up 6 bases; unmatched junction bases: 6. The CDR3 runs 13 residues. CDR3 sequence reads: CAIRAGTGSEQYF. CDR3 nucleotides: TGTGCCATCAGGGCCGGGACAGGGTCCGAGCAGTACTTC.

The rearrangement joins TRBV2 to TRBJ1-2; 8 nucleotides agree with TRBD1. Losses at the gene ends were 5 bases for V and 5 bases for J; bases not matched to a gene: 10. Per the germline V gene, CDR1 is SNHLY and CDR2 is FYNNEI. The CDR3 loop spans 15 amino acids. The CDR3 DNA reads as TGTGCCAGCAGTTACTTACCAGGGGGCGTGTATGGCTACACCTTC. It encodes CASSYLPGGVYGYTF.

This chain connects TRBV5-1 to TRBJ1-2; perhaps TRBD1 as D (6 bases). This CDR3 is 14 amino acids long. V was cut by 1 base and J by 4 bases, with 11 bases left in between. The germline V gene has CDR1 SGHRS and CDR2 YFSETQ. The CDR3 reads CASSLTGTTYGYTF. The CDR3 region has the DNA TGCGCCAGCAGCTTGACCGGGACAACCTATGGCTACACCTTC.

The rearrangement links TRBV2 to TRBJ2-1; D gene uncertain. The CDR3 is made up of 13 amino acids. V lost 8 bases, J lost 5 bases, and 13 bases lay in between. Germline values: CDR1 SNHLY, CDR2 FYNNEI. The CDR3 sequence: CASCLRLDNEQFF. The CDR3 nucleotides are TGTGCCAGCTGTCTGAGGCTCGACAATGAGCAGTTCTTC.

V is TRBV2 and J is TRBJ1-4, with D possibly matching TRBD1 (6 bases). The CDR3 loop spans 15 amino acids. CDR1 SNHLY and CDR2 FYNNEI come from the germline V gene. Trimming removed 6 bases at V and 4 bases at J, with 15 bases between. The CDR3 bases are TGTGCCAGCAGCGCAGCGGACAGCTATAATGAAAAACTGTTTTTT. It codes for CASSAADSYNEKLFF. The variable domain in full, completed from reference TRBV2 and TRBJ1-4, reads EPEVTQTPSHQVTQMGQEVILRCVPISNHLYFYWYRQILGQKVEFLVSFYNNEISEKSEIFDDQFSVERPDGSNFTLKIRSTKLEDSAMYFCASSAADSYNEKLFFGSGTQLSVL.

This clone has a single count. The germline gene is not matched at one end of the junction; a read error may be the cause. V usage is TRBV6-1 and J usage is TRBJ2-7; possible D gene TRBD2, 5 bases. Germline CDR1 reads MNHNS; CDR2 reads SASEGT. CDR3 length: 13 amino acids. CDR3 sequence: CASSEERSYGQYF. The CDR3 nucleotides are TGTGCCAGCAGTGAGGAGCGGAGCTACGGGCAGTACTTC.

The chain joins TRBV5-5 to TRBJ2-7; TRBD2 might be the D (6 bases). The CDR3 sequence is 18 residues long. Germline V gives CDR1 SGHKS, CDR2 YYEKEE (reference sequence). V lost 6 bases, J lost 3 bases, and 28 bases lay in between. CDR3 DNA: TGTGCCAGCACCTTAACCTCTCTCGGGCGGGATGGGGTCTACGAGCAGTACTTC. As protein: CASTLTSLGRDGVYEQYF.

V gene TRBV5-1 combines with J gene TRBJ2-1, with D possibly matching TRBD2 (6 bases). Germline lookup yields CDR1 SGHRS and CDR2 YFSETQ. Trimming stripped 4 bases from V and 0 bases from J, with 14 bases between. The CDR3 runs 16 residues. Here the CDR3 DNA reads TGCGCCAGCAGCGAGGACTATTCCCGCTCCTACAATGAGCAGTTCTTC. It yields the protein CASSEDYSRSYNEQFF. The whole variable domain, remainder taken from reference TRBV5-1 and TRBJ2-1, is KAGVTQTPRYLIKTRGQQVTLSCSPISGHRSVSWYQQTPGQGLQFLFEYFSETQRNKGNFPGRFSGRQFSNSRSEMNVSTLELGDSALYLCASSEDYSRSYNEQFFGPGTRLTVL.

The chain combines TRBV5-1 with TRBJ2-4; TRBD1 agrees at 10 bases. The CDR3 is 16 residues long. The germline CDR1 and CDR2 sequences are SGHRS and YFSETQ. Trimming removed 4 bases from V and 2 bases from J; junction bases left unmatched: 6. This CDR3 reads CASSLGQGITKNIQYF. In nucleotides, the CDR3 is TGCGCCAGCAGCCTGGGACAGGGGATAACCAAAAACATTCAGTACTTC.

The rearrangement links TRBV18 to TRBJ2-1; 8 bases line up with TRBD2. V was pared by 2 bases and J by 7 bases, with 10 bases of the junction left unmatched. The germline CDR1 and CDR2 sequences are KGHSH and LQKENI. This CDR3 region has 16 residues. The CDR3: CASSPERELGGNEQFF. The CDR3 region has the DNA TGTGCCAGCTCACCAGAGCGGGAGTTAGGTGGGAATGAGCAGTTCTTC.

This clone has just a few counts. The gene calls are TRBV5-1 and TRBJ1-1; no reliable D call. V was trimmed by 0 bases and J by 5 bases, leaving 11 bases between them. CDR1 is SGHRS and CDR2 is YFSETQ in the germline V gene. There are 14 residues in the CDR3. CDR3 in DNA: TGCGCCAGCAGCTTGGTTGGAGGGCGGACTGAAGCTTTCTTT. Its translation is CASSLVGGRTEAFF.

The chain carries TRBV10-3 and TRBJ2-7, with D maybe TRBD2 (5 bases). Germline V gives CDR1 ENHRY, CDR2 SYGVKD. The CDR3 contains 14 residues. V lost 0 bases to trimming and J lost 6 bases, with 12 bases between them. This CDR3 reads CAISESRAETEQYF. The CDR3 DNA reads as TGTGCCATCAGTGAGTCGAGGGCAGAGACCGAGCAGTACTTC.

The chain links TRBV5-1 to TRBJ2-1; D gene unclear. Trimming took 4 bases from V and 0 from J, leaving 8 bases between them. Germline CDR1 is SGHRS and CDR2 is YFSETQ. The CDR3 runs 14 residues. The CDR3 region is CASSARGSYNEQFF. The CDR3 DNA reads TGCGCCAGCAGCGCTAGAGGCTCCTACAATGAGCAGTTCTTC.

J is TRBJ1-5 and V is TRBV5-1, with TRBD1 identical over 7 bases. V trimming: 4 bases; J trimming: 3 bases; junction bases outside the gene matches: 7. The CDR3 consists of 15 residues. The germline V gene encodes CDR1 SGHRS and CDR2 YFSETQ. The CDR3 loop is CASSPEGQNNQPQHF. CDR3 DNA: TGCGCCAGCAGCCCGGAGGGACAGAACAATCAGCCCCAGCATTTT.

J is TRBJ2-1 and V is TRBV6-4; TRBD2 agrees at 14 bases. This CDR3 is built from 16 residues. V trimming: 2 bases; J trimming: 7 bases; junction bases outside the gene matches: 4. Looked up from germline, CDR1 is MRHNA and CDR2 is SNTAGT. The CDR3 spells CASSDKTSGRGNEQFF. As DNA, the CDR3 is TGTGCCAGCAGTGACAAGACTAGCGGGAGGGGAAATGAGCAGTTCTTC.

The rearrangement links TRBV6-5 to TRBJ1-4; D is unresolved. CDR1 and CDR2 (germline): MNHEY, SVGAGI. The CDR3 has 10 residues. The V gene lost 11 bases and the J gene lost 17 bases, with 18 bases spanning the gap. The CDR3 loop is CASGVELRFF. The CDR3 DNA reads as TGTGCCTCCGGAGTTGAATTGCGTTTTTTT.

This clone was counted a single time. This chain joins TRBV30 and TRBJ2-3; 9 bases are shared with TRBD1. The V gene end was trimmed by 3 bases and the J gene end by 1 base; junction bases not matched to a gene: 11. The CDR3 sequence is 17 residues long. Germline V gene lookup returns CDR1 GTSNPN and CDR2 SVGIG (reference sequence). The CDR3 coding sequence is TGTGCCTGGAGCTCCGGGACAGGGATCGCGGGCACAGATACGCAGTATTTT. This translates into CAWSSGTGIAGTDTQYF.

The J gene is TRBJ2-3, the V gene TRBV6-1; possible D gene TRBD2, 6 bases. With 6 bases removed from V and 6 bases from J, the gap between germline ends came to 10 bases. The CDR3 is 12 residues long. Germline V gene lookup returns CDR1 MNHNS and CDR2 SASEGT. The DNA of the CDR3 is TGTGCCAGCAGCGATGGGGGGGATACGCAGTATTTT. Encoded protein: CASSDGGDTQYF.

This chain joins TRBV28 and TRBJ1-1, with D possibly being TRBD1 (5 bases). The CDR3 runs to 14 residues. Looked up from germline, CDR1 is MDHEN and CDR2 is SYDVKM. V gave up 5 bases and J gave up 1 base, with 11 bases separating them. The CDR3 DNA is TGTGCCAGCAGTCAAACTACAGGGAACACTGAAGCTTTCTTT. This sequence encodes CASSQTTGNTEAFF.

This clone was picked up a small number of times. This chain connects TRBV19 to TRBJ1-5; D is unresolved. Deletions cut 4 bases from V and 2 bases from J, with 18 bases between. From germline, CDR1 is LNHDA and CDR2 SQIVND (reference sequence). The CDR3 is 17 amino acids. CDR3 DNA sequence: TGTGCCAGTAGTAACGTGGGAGTAGAACTCGGCAATCAGCCCCAGCATTTT. Translating gives CASSNVGVELGNQPQHF.

V is TRBV10-1 and J is TRBJ2-2; D is ambiguous. This CDR3 is built from 15 residues. Deletions cut 2 bases from V and 6 bases from J, with 13 bases between. Germline loops: CDR1 WNHNN, CDR2 SYGVQD (reference sequence). CDR3 region: CASSENLSPPGELFF. CDR3 in DNA: TGCGCCAGCAGTGAGAATCTCTCCCCCCCCGGGGAGCTGTTTTTT.